A selection of T cell receptor beta chains follows, all from one sample in a study of blood T cell repertoires in COVID-19. Profiling relied on immunoSEQ multiplex PCR, and the TCRdb table lists in-frame clones only, not all of them. The sample holds some 140,000 clones, approximately 85% seen once. Material: peripheral blood. These TCRs come from a man in his 60s with COVID-19, enrolled during active disease. The CDR3 runs from the conserved cysteine through the conserved F or W. Fields, in order: D gene, clone size, V gene, J gene, CDR3 DNA, CDR3 protein. D genes are given only for firm matches. Size values are once, few and many counts, or a class for expanded clones, and some rows have none.

>TRBD1|.|TRBV5-6|TRBJ1-5
TGTGCCAGCAGCAACAGGGGACCCTTGGAGCCCCAGCATTTT
CASSNRGPLEPQHF
>TRBD2|.|TRBV7-9|TRBJ2-5
TGTGCCAGCAGCTTACCTAGCGGGGTACAAAAAGAGACCCAGTACTTC
CASSLPSGVQKETQYF
>.|.|TRBV27|TRBJ2-1
TGTGCCAGCAGTTCAGCAAAGCCGGGGAATGAGCAGTTCTTC
CASSSAKPGNEQFF
>.|few|TRBV12-3/TRBV12-4|TRBJ1-1
TGTGCCAGCAGTTTAGAGATCGGACATGAAGCTTTCTTT
CASSLEIGHEAFF
>TRBD1|.|TRBV2|TRBJ1-5
TGTGCCAGCAGTCCCCAGGGGGTAGCAAATCAGCCCCAGCATTTT
CASSPQGVANQPQHF
>.|.|TRBV5-1|TRBJ1-1
TGCGCCAGCAGCTTCAGCGGGAACACTGAAGCTTTCTTT
CASSFSGNTEAFF
>TRBD1|.|TRBV19|TRBJ1-4
TGTGCCAGTAGTTCACCGGGACAGGCTAATGAAAAACTGTTTTTT
CASSSPGQANEKLFF
>.|.|TRBV6-5|TRBJ1-2
TGTGCCAGCAGTTACTCGGGCACTAGAGGCTACACCTTC
CASSYSGTRGYTF
>.|few|TRBV20-1|TRBJ1-2
TGCAGTGCAGCGCAGACCTATGGCTACACCTTC
CSAAQTYGYTF
>TRBD1|.|TRBV27|TRBJ2-7
TGTGCCAGCAGCAGACTCATCGGGACAGGCGCCTACGAGCAGTACTTC
CASSRLIGTGAYEQYF
>TRBD1|.|TRBV2|TRBJ1-5
TGTGCCAGCCTCGGACAGGGGGCTCGCAATCAGCCCCAGCATTTT
CASLGQGARNQPQHF
>TRBD1|.|TRBV5-1|TRBJ2-5
TGCGCCAGCAGCTTGGAGGGACAGGGGAAGACCCAGTACTTC
CASSLEGQGKTQYF
>TRBD2|.|TRBV18|TRBJ2-7
TGTGCCAGCTCACCACCGGCTAGCGGGAGTGAAGAGCAGTACTTC
CASSPPASGSEEQYF
>.|.|TRBV12-3/TRBV12-4|TRBJ1-1
TGTGCCAGCAGTGTACAGGGGAACACTGAAGCTTTCTTT
CASSVQGNTEAFF
>.|.|TRBV5-1|TRBJ2-1
TGCGCCAGCAGCTTGGAACCCGAGAATGAGCAGTTCTTC
CASSLEPENEQFF
>.|.|TRBV5-6|TRBJ1-2
TGTGCCAGCACCTCCCAGGCCTATGGCTACACCTTC
CASTSQAYGYTF
>TRBD1|.|TRBV29-1|TRBJ1-4
TGCAGCGTTGAAAGGGGGACAGGGACTGAAAAACTGTTTTTT
CSVERGTGTEKLFF
>TRBD1|.|TRBV9|TRBJ1-1
TGTGCCAGCAGCGCTCCGGGACAGAAGAACACTGAAGCTTTCTTT
CASSAPGQKNTEAFF
>.|.|TRBV24-1|TRBJ2-5
TGTGCCACCAGTGATCCGGGACTGAAAGAGACCCAGTACTTC
CATSDPGLKETQYF
>.|few|TRBV28|TRBJ2-6
TGTGCCAGCAACGCGTATACTCCCTCTGGGGCCAACGTCCTGACTTTC
CASNAYTPSGANVLTF
>TRBD1|.|TRBV7-9|TRBJ1-5
TGTGCCAGCAGCTCGGACAGGCGCGACAATCAGCCCCAGCATTTT
CASSSDRRDNQPQHF
>.|.|TRBV15|TRBJ1-4
TGTGCCACCAGCAGAGATAAGAACAGGGAAGGTGAAAAACTGTTTTTT
CATSRDKNREGEKLFF
>TRBD1|.|TRBV5-4|TRBJ1-4
TGTGCCAGCAGCGGAGGGACAGAAACTAATGAAAAACTGTTTTTT
CASSGGTETNEKLFF
>.|.|TRBV9|TRBJ1-2
TGTGCCAGCAGCGTAGTGGACAAGGGCTACACCTTC
CASSVVDKGYTF
>.|.|TRBV2|TRBJ1-1
TGTGCCAGCAACCCCTGGGGGGGCACTGAAGCTTTCTTT
CASNPWGGTEAFF
>.|.|TRBV2|TRBJ2-5
TGTGCCAGCCTACTACTTCCCCCGGCGGAGACCCAGTACTTC
CASLLLPPAETQYF
>.|.|TRBV30|TRBJ2-4
TGTGCCTGGGATGATGAGCCAGCCAAAAACATTCAGTACTTC
CAWDDEPAKNIQYF
>.|few|TRBV5-8|TRBJ2-7
TGTGCCAGCAGAGACACAGGAGTGGAGCAGTACTTC
CASRDTGVEQYF
>TRBD1|.|TRBV19|TRBJ1-5
TGTGCCAGTAGTGTCACGGACAGGGATCGAAAACATCAGCCCCAGCATTTT
CASSVTDRDRKHQPQHF
>.|.|TRBV27|TRBJ1-2
TGTGCCAGCAGTTTCCAGGGCTATGGCTACACCTTC
CASSFQGYGYTF
>.|.|TRBV28|TRBJ1-1
TGTGCCAGCAACTGGGGCGGATACACTGAAGCTTTCTTT
CASNWGGYTEAFF
>.|.|TRBV7-6|TRBJ1-2
TGTGCCAGCAGCTTATCTAGTGCGCAGGGCTATGGCTACACCTTC
CASSLSSAQGYGYTF
>.|.|TRBV5-1|TRBJ1-4
TGCGCCAGCAGCTTGGAAGGGGCTGGTCGGGAAAAACTGTTTTTT
CASSLEGAGREKLFF
>TRBD2|.|TRBV15|TRBJ2-2
TGTGCCACCAGCAGGGCACAGAGACTAGCGGGAGGCACCGGGGAGCTGTTTTTT
CATSRAQRLAGGTGELFF
>TRBD2|.|TRBV30|TRBJ2-5
TGTGCCTGGGGGGGACTAGCGGGAGGAGAGACCCAGTACTTC
CAWGGLAGGETQYF
>TRBD2|.|TRBV2|TRBJ2-7
TGTGCCAGCAGTGCGGGAGGGCCTCCTTACGAGCAGTACTTC
CASSAGGPPYEQYF
>.|.|TRBV7-8|TRBJ1-3
TGTGCCAGCAGCCCAAGCCGGGGGTTGGACACCATATATTTT
CASSPSRGLDTIYF
>.|once|TRBV19|TRBJ1-5
TGTGCCAGCAGAGATCAGGGGTATCAGCCCCAGCATTTT
CASRDQGYQPQHF
>.|.|TRBV5-4|TRBJ1-1
TGTGCCAGCAGATGGTGGGGGGGCCTGGTATTAATGAACACTGAAGCTTTCTTT
CASRWWGGLVLMNTEAFF
>.|.|TRBV5-1|TRBJ1-6
TGCGCCAGCAGCTTACTTAGCTCCTATAATTCACCCCTCCACTTT
CASSLLSSYNSPLHF
>.|.|TRBV19|TRBJ1-1
TGTGCCAGTAGGCGGGGGGGTTTCACTGAAGCTTTCTTT
CASRRGGFTEAFF
>TRBD1|.|TRBV3-1/TRBV3-2|TRBJ1-5
TGTGCCAGCAGCCCGGGACAGGGGAACCAGCCCCAGCATTTT
CASSPGQGNQPQHF
>.|.|TRBV7-8|TRBJ1-2
TGTGCCAGCAGCTTAGGAGCGGTCTATGGCTACACCTTC
CASSLGAVYGYTF
>.|few|TRBV5-4|TRBJ1-5
TGTGCCAGCGGCGGGGGACTTTCCAATCAGCCCCAGCATTTT
CASGGGLSNQPQHF
>.|.|TRBV19|TRBJ2-3
TGTGCCAGTACCTCGCTCGGGTTCCCTGACACAGATACGCAGTATTTT
CASTSLGFPDTDTQYF
>TRBD1|.|TRBV6-5|TRBJ1-6
TGTGCCAGCAGTTACTCGACACAGGGGGACTCACCCCTCCACTTT
CASSYSTQGDSPLHF
>.|.|TRBV2|TRBJ1-2
TGTGCCAGCCTGTATGGCATATCCAATGGCTACACCTTC
CASLYGISNGYTF
>.|.|TRBV18|TRBJ1-5
TGTGCCAGCGCCGACGGGAGCAATCAGCCCCAGCATTTT
CASADGSNQPQHF
>TRBD1|.|TRBV7-8|TRBJ1-5
TGTGCCAGCAGCTTAGGGCAGGGGGCGAGCAATCAGCCCCAGCATTTT
CASSLGQGASNQPQHF